A single sample gave rise to the 24 T cell receptor beta chains below, sequenced in a study of cytomegalovirus exposure and HLA in healthy donors. The PCR used 60 Vbeta and 13 Jbeta primers. Only in-frame clones appear in the TCRdb table, and some are missing; sequencing was by immunoSEQ multiplex PCR. This repertoire shows 150,000 to 200,000 clones, 71% found once; its top ten account for approximately 3%. The sequenced sample was PBMCs. The receptors were gathered from a woman aged 25 to 39 in good health and CMV-seronegative.

The chain is built from TRBV4-1 and TRBJ2-3; 9 bases fit TRBD2. After removal of 3 bases from V and 5 bases from J, the junction contained 9 bases not matched to a gene. Germline V gene sequence: CDR1 MGHRA, CDR2 YSYEKL. The CDR3 extends over 16 amino acids. CDR3 bases: TGCGCCAGCAGCCAGCTGGGACTAGCTGGGGGAGATACGCAGTATTTT. It codes for CASSQLGLAGGDTQYF.

V and J are TRBV27 and TRBJ2-1; the D is unclear. Germline CDR1 reads MNHEY; CDR2 reads SMNVEV (reference sequence). The CDR3 totals 15 residues. The V and J ends lost 3 bases and 3 bases respectively, with 12 bases between them. The CDR3 spells CASSLRRNYYNEQFF. Written as DNA, the CDR3 is TGTGCCAGCAGTTTGCGGCGGAACTACTACAATGAGCAGTTCTTC.

The J gene is TRBJ2-1, the V gene TRBV9; 12 bases map to TRBD2. Germline CDR1 reads SGDLS; CDR2 reads YYNGEE. The CDR3 consists of 17 residues. V lost 2 bases to trimming and J lost 7 bases; unmatched junction nucleotides: 10. For the CDR3, the DNA is TGTGCCAGCAGCGTCCGGCTAGCGGGGGGGCCAGGGAATGAGCAGTTCTTC. Translated, it gives CASSVRLAGGPGNEQFF.

The V and J genes are TRBV4-3 and TRBJ2-7, with 13 bases identical to TRBD2. The length of the CDR3 is 18 residues. Germline CDR1 and CDR2: LGHNA and YSLEER. J was trimmed by 0 bases and V by 1 base; bases with no gene match: 6. In DNA, the CDR3 is TGCGCCAGCAGCCAAGGGACTAGCGGGGGCCCTAGCTCCTACGAGCAGTACTTC. It yields the protein CASSQGTSGGPSSYEQYF.

This rearrangement joins TRBV27 to TRBJ1-4; tentatively, D is TRBD1 (6 bases). Germline CDR1 MNHEY, CDR2 SMNVEV (reference sequence). V shed 2 bases and J shed 7 bases, with 14 bases lying between them. CDR3 length equals 15 residues. Here the CDR3 reads CASSLGQLGGEKLFF. The CDR3, as DNA: TGTGCCAGCAGTTTAGGACAGCTAGGAGGTGAAAAACTGTTTTTT.

V is TRBV6-1 and J is TRBJ2-1, with TRBD1 as a possible D gene (5 bases). Trimming removed 4 bases from V and 5 bases from J, with 12 bases in between. Germline V gene data show CDR1 as MNHNS and CDR2 as SASEGT. The CDR3 is made up of 14 amino acids. CDR3 residues: CASSGSGQHNEQFF. The DNA for the CDR3 is TGTGCCAGCAGTGGTTCAGGGCAACACAATGAGCAGTTCTTC.

V usage is TRBV2 and J usage is TRBJ2-3; 9 nucleotides match TRBD1. Germline assignment: CDR1 SNHLY and CDR2 FYNNEI. Losses at the gene ends were 3 bases for V and 3 bases for J; bases not matched to a gene: 7. The CDR3 is 16 amino acids. CDR3 protein: CASSDETGGVTDTQYF. Written as DNA, the CDR3 is TGTGCCAGCAGTGACGAGACAGGGGGGGTTACAGATACGCAGTATTTT.

Comment on this clone: One end of the junction is discordant with germline, which a read error may explain. Here the CDR3 reads CASKHTREAQYF. The CDR3 DNA is TGTGCCAGCAAACATACCCGAGAGGCCCAGTACTTC. The V gene is TRBV28, the J gene TRBJ2-5; no clear D gene. CDR3 length equals 12 residues. Germline V gives CDR1 MDHEN, CDR2 SYDVKM.

A single count supports this clone. V usage is TRBV5-1 and J usage is TRBJ1-1; D might be TRBD1 (6 bases). V lost 0 bases and J 4 bases, leaving 16 bases between the germline ends. Per the germline V gene, CDR1 is SGHRS and CDR2 is YFSETQ. There are 16 residues in the CDR3. The CDR3 is CASSLGVRGFGTEAFF. CDR3 coding DNA: TGCGCCAGCAGCTTGGGAGTCAGGGGCTTCGGCACTGAAGCTTTCTTT.

The rearrangement links TRBV28 to TRBJ2-3; TRBD1 matches at 7 bases. The germline CDR1 and CDR2 sequences are MDHEN and SYDVKM. This CDR3 region has 14 residues. The V segment lost 4 bases and the J segment 1 base; nucleotides outside the gene matches: 2. In DNA, the CDR3 is TGTGCCAGCAGTTCAACAGGGGGCACAGATACGCAGTATTTT. As protein: CASSSTGGTDTQYF.

A note on this clone: The same CDR3 is also encoded by other DNA sequences in this sample. This chain links TRBV7-2 with TRBJ1-2; 7 bases align to TRBD1. The CDR3 length is 13 residues. V trimming: 1 base; J trimming: 8 bases; junction bases outside the gene matches: 4. In germline, CDR1 is SGHTA, CDR2 FQGNSA. The CDR3 DNA reads as TGTGCCAGCAGCTTAGGACAGGGTTACGGCTACACCTTC. As protein: CASSLGQGYGYTF. The whole variable domain, filled in from reference TRBV7-2 and TRBJ1-2, reads GAGVSQSPSNKVTEKGKDVELRCDPISGHTALYWYRQSLGQGLEFLIYFQGNSAPDKSGLPSDRFSAERTGGSVSTLTIQRTQQEDSAVYLCASSLGQGYGYTFGSGTRLTVV.

The chain couples TRBV11-2 to TRBJ1-1; D remains ambiguous. Germline lookup yields CDR1 SGHAT and CDR2 FQNNGV. Trimming stripped 8 bases from V and 1 base from J, with 11 bases between. The CDR3 covers 13 residues. CDR3 loop: CASRQIWNTEAFF. In nucleotides, the CDR3 is TGTGCCAGCCGCCAGATTTGGAACACTGAAGCTTTCTTT.

This chain connects TRBV2 to TRBJ2-3, with TRBD2 identical over 14 bases. After removal of 6 bases from V and 2 bases from J, the junction contained 4 bases not matched to a gene. Per germline, CDR1 SNHLY and CDR2 FYNNEI. The CDR3 spans 16 residues. The CDR3 loop reads CASRRLAGGYTDTQYF. In nucleotides, the CDR3 is TGTGCCAGCAGGAGACTAGCGGGGGGGTACACAGATACGCAGTATTTT.

The chain is built from TRBV5-4 and TRBJ2-7; 9 nucleotides match TRBD1. The CDR3 spans 14 residues. The V and J ends lost 4 bases and 5 bases, in that order; junction bases with no gene match: 7. The germline gives CDR1 SGHNT, CDR2 YYREEE (reference sequence). CDR3 sequence reads: CASSPRDRVHEQYF. CDR3 coding DNA: TGTGCCAGCAGCCCGAGGGACAGGGTTCACGAGCAGTACTTC.

The chain carries TRBV28 and TRBJ1-6; D gene uncertain. Trimming removed 7 bases from V and 7 bases from J, with 14 bases in between. The CDR3 has 14 residues. The V gene's germline CDR1 is MDHEN and CDR2 SYDVKM. The CDR3 is CASTPTRENSPLHF. In DNA, the CDR3 is TGTGCCAGCACCCCAACCCGGGAGAATTCACCCCTCCACTTT.

The rearrangement links TRBV5-6 to TRBJ2-7, with TRBD1 matching 9 bases. V lost 0 bases, J lost 6 bases, and 7 bases stayed unmatched. CDR1 and CDR2 from the germline V gene are SGHDT and YYEEEE. The CDR3 is 15 amino acids. The CDR3 loop is CASSLEWTGEGEQYF. The CDR3 region has the DNA TGTGCCAGCAGCTTGGAGTGGACAGGGGAGGGCGAGCAGTACTTC.

This chain connects TRBV10-3 to TRBJ1-5, with D unresolved. This CDR3 has 13 residues. The germline gives CDR1 ENHRY, CDR2 SYGVKD. V was shortened by 4 bases and J by 4 bases, with 8 bases between the two germline ends. CDR3 in DNA: TGTGCCATCAGTGGCACAGAGAATCAGCCCCAGCATTTT. It encodes CAISGTENQPQHF.

The CDR3 loop is CASSYTGELFF. The CDR3 DNA follows: TGTGCCAGTTCCTACACCGGGGAGCTGTTTTTT. This sequence joins TRBV19 and TRBJ2-2; D remains unclear. Germline V lookup: CDR1 LNHDA, CDR2 SQIVND (reference sequence). The CDR3 runs to 11 residues. With 8 bases removed from V and 3 bases from J, the gap between germline ends came to 4 bases.

The chain links TRBV5-5 to TRBJ2-7; D is unclear. This CDR3 has 15 amino acids. Trimming removed 1 base from V and 0 bases from J, with 11 bases in between. CDR1 is SGHKS, CDR2 YYEKEE, per germline (reference sequence). CDR3 region: CASSLHGGYSYEQYF. The CDR3 bases are TGTGCCAGCAGCTTGCACGGCGGCTACTCCTACGAGCAGTACTTC.

The V and J genes are TRBV29-1 and TRBJ1-1; tentative D call: TRBD1 (6 bases). Per the germline V gene, CDR1 is SQVTM and CDR2 is ANQGSEA. The length of the CDR3 is 14 residues. Trimming left V 4 bases short and J 5 bases short, with 17 bases between. This chain's CDR3 is CSVVRMDSETEAFF. The CDR3 nucleotides read TGCAGCGTTGTTCGGATGGACAGTGAAACTGAAGCTTTCTTT. Together with reference TRBV29-1 and TRBJ1-1, the CDR3 gives the full variable domain: SAVISQKPSRDICQRGTSLTIQCQVDSQVTMMFWYRQQPGQSLTLIATANQGSEATYESGFVIDKFPISRPNLTFSTLTVSNMSPEDSSIYLCSVVRMDSETEAFFGQGTRLTVV.

J is TRBJ1-1 and V is TRBV4-3, with 10 bases identical to TRBD1. The V gene end was trimmed by 4 bases and the J gene end by 0 bases; junction bases not matched to a gene: 2. Germline CDR1 and CDR2: LGHNA and YSLEER. This CDR3 is built from 15 residues. The CDR3 reads CASSPDRGMNTEAFF. For the CDR3, the DNA is TGCGCCAGCAGCCCGGACAGGGGGATGAACACTGAAGCTTTCTTT.

This clone is a singleton in its sample. CDR3 sequence: CASSTHREQETQYF. Here the CDR3 DNA reads TGTGCCAGCAGCACACACAGGGAACAAGAGACCCAGTACTTC. V gene TRBV7-2 combines with J gene TRBJ2-5; a weak D match, TRBD1 (6 bases). With 5 bases removed from V and 2 bases from J, the gap between germline ends came to 12 bases. Germline V lookup: CDR1 SGHTA, CDR2 FQGNSA. The CDR3 spans 14 residues.

The V call is TRBV5-6, the J call TRBJ1-5; 7 bases align to TRBD1. This CDR3 contains 15 residues. V dropped 6 bases and J dropped 0; count of bases not matched to a gene: 6. Germline CDR1 and CDR2: SGHDT and YYEEEE. The CDR3 reads CASNPGTDSNQPQHF. CDR3 sequence (DNA): TGTGCCAGCAACCCCGGGACAGATAGCAATCAGCCCCAGCATTTT.

The count of this clone is one. V usage is TRBV28 and J usage is TRBJ2-1; D may be TRBD2 (5 bases). Germline loops: CDR1 MDHEN, CDR2 SYDVKM. The V and J ends lost 5 bases and 6 bases respectively, with 14 bases between them. The CDR3 contains 14 residues. The CDR3 DNA sequence: TGTGCCAGCAGTGCGCCTGGACTGACCAATGAGCAGTTCTTC. It yields the protein CASSAPGLTNEQFF.